The T cell receptor (beta chain) described here comes from a study of cytomegalovirus exposure and HLA in healthy donors. Primers: 60 Vbeta forward and 13 Jbeta reverse. The assay was immunoSEQ multiplex PCR, and TCRdb's table has in-frame clones only and misses some. Here the sample spans around 97,000 clones, around 73% being singletons. The source of this sequence is a man aged 40-49 years in good health and CMV-seronegative. Sequenced: PBMCs.

The CDR3, as DNA: TGTGCCAGCTCACCCAGTACAGGGGGCTTGAATGAGCAGTTCTTC. Translating gives CASSPSTGGLNEQFF. The chain combines TRBV18 with TRBJ2-1, with 9 bases matching TRBD1. This CDR3 region has 15 residues. With 3 bases clipped from V and 7 bases from J, the junction kept 7 bases outside the gene matches. Per the germline V gene, CDR1 is KGHSH and CDR2 is LQKENI.